This paragraph covers one T cell receptor (beta chain) sequence. Data came from immunoSEQ multiplex PCR; TCRdb stores just in-frame clones and leaves some out. This sample has about 1 million clones, with more than 65% found just once. The data are from a study of shared clonotypes between healthy human individuals. Donation came from healthy HIV-negative adults that had no recent acute infections or vaccinations. Trimming took off 0 bases at V and 3 bases at J, with 12 bases between the two ends. CDR3 length: 15 amino acids. The germline gives CDR1 SQVTM, CDR2 ANQGSEA. The sample consisted of memory CD4+ T cells sorted from blood. Regarding subset: CD45RA-negative fraction. The sequence was obtained from a man younger than 30 in good health. V gene TRBV29-1 combines with J gene TRBJ1-3; tentatively, D is TRBD1 (5 bases). In DNA form, the CDR3 reads TGCAGCGTTGAAGATCAGGGAAGGAGTGGAAACACCATATATTTT. Translated: CSVEDQGRSGNTIYF.